This TCR beta chain originates from a study of neurological immune-mediated disorders. Findings and caveats of the study: The authors found no clinical or MRI feature associated with the multiple sclerosis repertoire cluster.

In its sample, this clonotype was seen many times. The antigen remains unidentified. Using its own MiXCR run on the 5' RACE reads, TCRdb lists one record per CDR3 protein. Here the sample spans about 52,000 distinct CDR3 sequences, more than 3.5% being singletons. There are 14 residues in the CDR3. From germline, CDR1 is WSHSY and CDR2 SAAADI. The germline V and J ends were trimmed by 0 bases and 6 bases, with 9 bases remaining between them. The sample comprised PBMCs. The chain joins TRBV10-2 to TRBJ1-5; D unresolved. This sequence was found in a man in his 60s with multiple sclerosis. As DNA, the CDR3 is TGCGCCAGCAGTGAGTCTGGCGGTCGTCAGCCCCAGCATTTT. It is translated as CASSESGGRQPQHF.